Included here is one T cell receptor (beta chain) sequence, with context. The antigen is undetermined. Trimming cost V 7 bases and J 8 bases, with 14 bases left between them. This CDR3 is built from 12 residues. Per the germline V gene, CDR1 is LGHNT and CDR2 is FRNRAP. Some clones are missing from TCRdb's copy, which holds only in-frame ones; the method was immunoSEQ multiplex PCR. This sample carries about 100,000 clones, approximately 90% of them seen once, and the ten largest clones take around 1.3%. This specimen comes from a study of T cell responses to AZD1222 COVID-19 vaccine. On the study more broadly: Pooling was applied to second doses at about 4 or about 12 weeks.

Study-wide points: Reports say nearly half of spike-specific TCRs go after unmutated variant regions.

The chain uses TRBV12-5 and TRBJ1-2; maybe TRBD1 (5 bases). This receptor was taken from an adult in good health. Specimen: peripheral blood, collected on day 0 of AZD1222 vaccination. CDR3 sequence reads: CASAMGLGGYTF. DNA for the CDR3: TGTGCTAGTGCCATGGGGCTTGGCGGCTACACCTTC.